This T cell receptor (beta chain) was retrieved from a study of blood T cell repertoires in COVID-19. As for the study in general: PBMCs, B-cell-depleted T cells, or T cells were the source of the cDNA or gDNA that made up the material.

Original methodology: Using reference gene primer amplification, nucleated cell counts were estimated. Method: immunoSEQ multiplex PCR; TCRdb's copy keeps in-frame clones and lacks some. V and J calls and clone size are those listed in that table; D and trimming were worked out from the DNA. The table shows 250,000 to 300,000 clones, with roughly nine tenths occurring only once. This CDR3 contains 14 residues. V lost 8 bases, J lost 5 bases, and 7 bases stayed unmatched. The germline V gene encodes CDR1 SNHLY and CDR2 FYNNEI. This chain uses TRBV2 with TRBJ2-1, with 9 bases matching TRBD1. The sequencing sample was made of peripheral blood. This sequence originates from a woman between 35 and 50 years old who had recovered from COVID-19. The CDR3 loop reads CASQKTGGNNEQFF. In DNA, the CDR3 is TGTGCCAGCCAAAAGACAGGGGGGAACAATGAGCAGTTCTTC.